The clone carrying this T cell receptor beta chain was observed a handful of times. Its antigen is as yet unknown. Primed by a sample-barcoded 5' primer and a J-beta primer mix, a second PCR proceeded for 7 to 11 cycles. TCRdb reanalysed the 5' RACE reads using MiXCR and keeps one entry per CDR3 protein. The top ten hold around 3% of the sample, which has approximately 780,000 distinct CDR3 sequences, 20% to 30% seen once. The data originate from a study of blood T cells in healthy people across ages. As for the study in general: Capture by template switching was about one barcoded beta molecule per two T cells.

Overall study findings and caveats: Naive CD4+ cell counts and diversity both ran higher in long-lived than in aged donors.

The junction had 5 bases not matched to a gene; V was cut back by 5 bases and J by 7 bases. The CDR3 is 14 residues long. The germline V gene has CDR1 WSHSY and CDR2 SAAADI. These data were also reused for a study on T cells of mothers and their children. That source reports: Biologically related mothers and children overlapped slightly more than unrelated pairs, a non-significant difference.

This TCR derives from a boy between 10 and 17 years old in good health. The V and J genes are TRBV10-2 and TRBJ2-1; 10 bases are a match to TRBD1. Sequenced material: blood. CDR3 amino acids: CASSRAGQGNEQFF. The CDR3 DNA sequence: TGCGCCAGCAGTAGGGCGGGACAGGGGAATGAGCAGTTCTTC.